This T cell receptor (beta chain) originates from a study of cytomegalovirus exposure and HLA in healthy donors. Findings of the study overall: Because they were indistinguishable, some V segments, including TRBV6-2 and TRBV6-3, were excluded. For TCR beta chains, V- and J-gene trimming was later linked to a missense DCLRE1C variant. More than 15,000 TCR beta sequences were associated with HLA alleles at 0.05 false discovery rate in a later analysis. Reportedly, diagnosis of cytomegalovirus status by the classifier showed high specificity and sensitivity.

PCR used 60 Vbeta primers and 13 Jbeta primers. Assay: immunoSEQ multiplex PCR; the TCRdb copy retains only in-frame clones and omits some. The sample contains some 130,000 clones, less than 65% of which appear only once. A word on this clone: The target antigen is unknown.

The V and J ends lost 1 base and 0 bases, in that order; junction bases with no gene match: 1. In germline, CDR1 is SGHVS, CDR2 FQNEAQ. This CDR3 has 16 residues. The V call is TRBV7-8, the J call TRBJ2-2, with 8 bases aligning to TRBD1. Specimen: PBMCs. The TCR originated in a man aged 40-50 years in good health and CMV-seropositive. The CDR3 DNA is TGTGCCAGCAGCTTAGGGGGACAGGCGAACACCGGGGAGCTGTTTTTT. It specifies CASSLGGQANTGELFF.